A selection of T cell receptor beta chains follows, all from one sample in a study of blood T cell repertoires in COVID-19. This table comes from immunoSEQ multiplex PCR, and its TCRdb copy is limited to in-frame clones, with some not included. The sample lists 150,000 to 160,000 clones; 65% to 90% were seen once. The specimen sequenced was peripheral blood. The receptors originated from a woman aged 45-65 years with acute or convalescent COVID-19. The CDR3 runs from the conserved cysteine through the conserved F or W. A D gene is named only where the DNA matches it firmly. The listing skips clone size in some rows; elsewhere it reads once, few, many or a size class.

V: TRBV7-9
D: .
size: once
J: TRBJ2-4
DNA: TGTGCCAGCAGCTTTAGCGAGACTCAGTACTTC
CDR3: CASSFSETQYF

V: TRBV5-1
D: TRBD1
size: .
J: TRBJ1-1
DNA: TGCGCCAGCAGCATTGGGACAGTGAACACTGAAGCTTTCTTT
CDR3: CASSIGTVNTEAFF

V: TRBV6-5
D: TRBD1
size: .
J: TRBJ1-3
DNA: TGTGCCAGCAGTCCTACAGGGGCAAATGGAAACACCATATATTTT
CDR3: CASSPTGANGNTIYF

V: TRBV7-5
D: .
size: few
J: TRBJ2-3
DNA: TGTGCCAGAAGTCCCCCGGGACAGGGGGGAACAGATACGCAGTATTTT
CDR3: CARSPPGQGGTDTQYF

V: TRBV5-1
D: TRBD1
size: .
J: TRBJ1-4
DNA: TGCGCCAGCAGCTTGGCTGGACAGGGGGGAGAAAAACTGTTTTTT
CDR3: CASSLAGQGGEKLFF

V: TRBV19
D: .
size: .
J: TRBJ1-4
DNA: TGTGCCAGTAGTATACGGCAGGCAACTAATGAAAAACTGTTTTTT
CDR3: CASSIRQATNEKLFF

V: TRBV10-3
D: TRBD1
size: .
J: TRBJ1-5
DNA: TGTGCCATCAGTGAGCCGGGACAGGGTTTTCCCAAAGACAATCAGCCCCAGCATTTT
CDR3: CAISEPGQGFPKDNQPQHF

V: TRBV7-2
D: .
size: .
J: TRBJ2-3
DNA: TGTGCCAGCAGCTTTTCGCGACTAGGTCCAGATACGCAGTATTTT
CDR3: CASSFSRLGPDTQYF

V: TRBV10-3
D: TRBD2
size: .
J: TRBJ2-7
DNA: TGTGCCATCAGTGAAGTACGGGAGGGGCCCTACGAGCAGTACTTC
CDR3: CAISEVREGPYEQYF

V: TRBV10-3
D: TRBD2
size: .
J: TRBJ2-5
DNA: TGTGCCATCAGTGGGCACTCCACTAGCGGGGATGTTCTGTGGGAGACCCAGTACTTC
CDR3: CAISGHSTSGDVLWETQYF

V: TRBV4-3
D: .
size: .
J: TRBJ1-3
DNA: TGCGCCAGCAGCCAAAGCGTCCTGTCGGGGGGAAACACCATATATTTT
CDR3: CASSQSVLSGGNTIYF

V: TRBV7-6
D: TRBD2
size: .
J: TRBJ2-2
DNA: TGTGCCAGCAGCTTAGGCGGGGGGAACACCGGGGAGCTGTTTTTT
CDR3: CASSLGGGNTGELFF

V: TRBV24-1
D: TRBD1
size: .
J: TRBJ1-5
DNA: TGTGCCACCAGTGACCGACAGGGGGCGGTTCAGCCCCAGCATTTT
CDR3: CATSDRQGAVQPQHF

V: TRBV6-2/TRBV6-3
D: .
size: .
J: TRBJ2-5
DNA: TGTGCCAGCAGTCGGCCCGGGACTCAAGAGACCCAGTACTTC
CDR3: CASSRPGTQETQYF

V: TRBV19
D: TRBD1
size: .
J: TRBJ2-2
DNA: TGTGCCAGTAGTCGGACAGGGGGACGGAACACCGGGGAGCTGTTTTTT
CDR3: CASSRTGGRNTGELFF

V: TRBV30
D: TRBD1
size: .
J: TRBJ2-2
DNA: TGTGCCTGGAGCCGGGACAGGGGGCTGGACACCGGGGAGCTGTTTTTT
CDR3: CAWSRDRGLDTGELFF

V: TRBV7-9
D: TRBD2
size: .
J: TRBJ2-7
DNA: TGTGCCAGCAGCCAAAGCGGGAGTGCCTACGAGCAGTACTTC
CDR3: CASSQSGSAYEQYF

V: TRBV30
D: TRBD1
size: once
J: TRBJ1-6
DNA: TGTGCCTGGAGCCCCCCGGGACAGGGGCTTGTGTATAATTCACCCCTCCACTTT
CDR3: CAWSPPGQGLVYNSPLHF

V: TRBV7-2
D: TRBD2
size: .
J: TRBJ2-5
DNA: TGTGCCAGCAGCTTAAGGCTCACTAGCGGGGGAATACAAGAGACCCAGTACTTC
CDR3: CASSLRLTSGGIQETQYF

V: TRBV6-5
D: .
size: few
J: TRBJ1-6
DNA: TGTGCCAGCAACAAAGGAGGTTGGGGTTCACCCCTCCACTTT
CDR3: CASNKGGWGSPLHF

V: TRBV6-2/TRBV6-3
D: .
size: .
J: TRBJ1-5
DNA: TGTGCCAGCAGCCCTCCCAGCGGGATGGGACAGCCCCAGCATTTT
CDR3: CASSPPSGMGQPQHF

V: TRBV7-7
D: TRBD1
size: .
J: TRBJ2-3
DNA: TGTGCCAGCAGCAAGTTGGGACAGCCCACAGATACGCAGTATTTT
CDR3: CASSKLGQPTDTQYF

V: TRBV2
D: .
size: .
J: TRBJ1-2
DNA: TGTGCCAACATGGGCATGGGGGCGGGTGGCTACACCTTC
CDR3: CANMGMGAGGYTF

V: TRBV2
D: TRBD1
size: once
J: TRBJ1-1
DNA: TGTGCCAGCCGGACAGGGGGTTACACTGAAGCTTTCTTT
CDR3: CASRTGGYTEAFF

V: TRBV9
D: TRBD2
size: .
J: TRBJ2-7
DNA: TGTGCCAGCAGCGTAGGCGGGGGGGTCCGGTACGAGCAGTACTTC
CDR3: CASSVGGGVRYEQYF

V: TRBV4-3
D: .
size: few
J: TRBJ2-1
DNA: TGCGCCAGCAGCCAAGATTTTGCTAGCCCCTACAATGAGCAGTTCTTC
CDR3: CASSQDFASPYNEQFF

V: TRBV18
D: TRBD1
size: .
J: TRBJ1-3
DNA: TGTGCCAGCTCACCAGCGACAGGGGGAAACACCATATATTTT
CDR3: CASSPATGGNTIYF

V: TRBV6-1
D: .
size: .
J: TRBJ1-1
DNA: TGTGCCAGCAGTGAATGGGGGGGGCGGACTGAAGCTTTCTTT
CDR3: CASSEWGGRTEAFF

V: TRBV18
D: .
size: .
J: TRBJ1-3
DNA: TGTGCCAGCTCACCAGCAGGATACTCTGGAAACACCATATATTTT
CDR3: CASSPAGYSGNTIYF

V: TRBV18
D: TRBD1
size: .
J: TRBJ2-7
DNA: TGTGCCAGCTCACCAATGGGACAGATCTACGAGCAGTACTTC
CDR3: CASSPMGQIYEQYF

V: TRBV4-1
D: TRBD1
size: .
J: TRBJ1-4
DNA: TGCGCCAGCAGCTTGACAGGGGGTAACGGAAAACTGTTTTTT
CDR3: CASSLTGGNGKLFF

V: TRBV25-1
D: TRBD1
size: .
J: TRBJ1-1
DNA: TGTGCCAGCAGTTCCACCCGACAGGGGGCGAGCACTGAAGCTTTCTTT
CDR3: CASSSTRQGASTEAFF

V: TRBV3-1/TRBV3-2
D: .
size: .
J: TRBJ1-1
DNA: TGTGCCAGCAGCCAAGAAAGATCGGGGTGGAGTGTAAACACTGAAGCTTTCTTT
CDR3: CASSQERSGWSVNTEAFF

V: TRBV7-9
D: TRBD1
size: .
J: TRBJ1-2
DNA: TGTGCCAGCAGCTTCATCCCACAGGGGGCGAACTATGGCTACACCTTC
CDR3: CASSFIPQGANYGYTF